This T cell receptor delta chain was recorded in a study of γδ T cells in repeated Plasmodium falciparum infection. The overall study: Malaria-naive adults were infected with P. falciparum NF54 four times over roughly 590 days. Sampling occurred at baseline, pre-infection for selected infections, and 21 days post-infection.

This CDR3 is 21 amino acids long. The V segment lost 5 bases and the J segment 0 bases; nucleotides outside the gene matches: 23. CDR1 and CDR2 from the germline V gene are TSWWSYY and QGS. This clone was picked up many times. Vgamma9/Vdelta2+ and Vdelta2-negative gammadelta T cells were flow-sorted from PBMC for bulk sequencing. TCRdb made new clone calls on the multiplex PCR reads using CATT. The sample lists approximately 93,000 delta-chain clones, more than 0.85% occurring once. The rearrangement links TRDV1 to TRDJ1; 8 nucleotides agree with TRDD3. Sequenced sample: gamma-delta T cells from blood. The clonotype originates from a pool of human donors (malaria-infected and uninfected, not separated). CDR3: CALGSRLKGQLLGAYTDKLIF. CDR3 in DNA: TGTGCTCTTGGGTCACGGTTAAAGGGACAACTACTGGGGGCGTACACCGATAAACTCATCTTT.